The sequence of this T cell receptor beta chain was determined in a study of CD8 T cells in ankylosing spondylitis. General study results and limits: Reportedly, matched ankylosing spondylitis synovial fluid was significantly enriched for disease-linked clones. Made up of several highly homologous variants, a TCR beta motif appeared characteristic of ankylosing spondylitis blood.

This clonotype came up a few times. Its antigen is currently unknown. V lost 4 bases, J lost 4 bases, and 12 bases lay in between. The CDR3 length is 13 residues. In germline, CDR1 is SGHRS, CDR2 YFSETQ. Each TCR beta library was made by quantitative 5'-RACE that incorporated molecular barcodes. Via MiXCR, TCRdb re-called the 5' RACE reads, giving one row per CDR3 protein. This table holds fewer than 750,000 distinct CDR3 sequences, roughly 19% found once. The rearrangement uses TRBV5-1 and TRBJ2-7; a weak D match, TRBD1 (6 bases). The receptor's source is a male donor with ankylosing spondylitis. Sequencing used blood, either unsorted or a sorted T cell fraction (not recorded which). CDR3 sequence (DNA): TGCGCCAGCAGCCCCTCCAGGGGTTACGAGCAGTACTTC. Its protein is CASSPSRGYEQYF.